One sample yielded the 15 T cell receptor beta chains listed below, sequenced in a study of blood T cell repertoires in COVID-19. Profiling relied on immunoSEQ multiplex PCR, and the TCRdb table lists in-frame clones only, not all of them. Altogether about 36,000 clones are present, 80% to 90% being singletons, with the ten largest covering around a fifth. The sample comprised peripheral blood. These receptors originate from a man between 70 and 80 years old with acute or convalescent COVID-19.

The chain has TRBV7-6 and TRBJ2-1, with D possibly matching TRBD1 (5 bases). Germline V CDR1 and CDR2: SGHVS, FNYEAQ. Trimming removed 3 bases at V and 10 bases at J, with 10 bases between. The CDR3 loop spans 12 amino acids. The CDR3 bases are TGTGCCAGCAGCTTGAGACAGCCCGAGCAGTTCTTC. Translation gives CASSLRQPEQFF.

The chain uses TRBV5-6 and TRBJ2-7; 8 positions agree with TRBD2. Trimming removed 4 bases from V and 6 bases from J; junction bases left unmatched: 15. This CDR3 is built from 16 residues. CDR1 is SGHDT, CDR2 YYEEEE, per germline. The CDR3 here is CASSPEMGGGLAEQYF. Written as DNA, the CDR3 is TGTGCCAGCAGCCCCGAGATGGGCGGGGGGCTGGCCGAGCAGTACTTC. The full variable domain, in which reference TRBV5-6 and TRBJ2-7 provide the parts outside the CDR3, is DAGVTQSPTHLIKTRGQQVTLRCSPKSGHDTVSWYQQALGQGPQFIFQYYEEEERQRGNFPDRFSGHQFPNYSSELNVNALLLGDSALYLCASSPEMGGGLAEQYFGPGTRLTVT.

The genes are TRBV29-1 and TRBJ2-2, with 9 bases aligning to TRBD2. Losses at the gene ends were 6 bases for V and 6 bases for J; bases not matched to a gene: 2. Germline V gene data show CDR1 as SQVTM and CDR2 as ANQGSEA. The CDR3 runs 12 residues. CDR3 amino acids: CSVRGGAGELFF. The CDR3 DNA is TGCAGCGTCCGCGGGGGGGCCGGGGAGCTGTTTTTT.

V usage is TRBV18 and J usage is TRBJ2-7, with D unclear. Trimming took 6 bases from V and 6 from J, leaving 9 bases between them. Germline V gene sequence: CDR1 KGHSH, CDR2 LQKENI. This CDR3 comprises 11 residues. The CDR3 DNA follows: TGTGCCAGCTCCCCTGAGAGCGAGCAGTACTTC. This encodes CASSPESEQYF.

The chain employs TRBV6-2 or TRBV6-3 and TRBJ1-2; no firm D call. V was trimmed by 4 bases and J by 7 bases, leaving 16 bases between them. The germline CDR1 and CDR2 sequences are MNHEY and SVGEGT. This CDR3 region has 14 residues. CDR3 coding DNA: TGTGCCAGCAGTTCCCCCCTAGGATATTCTGGCTACACCTTC. It translates to CASSSPLGYSGYTF.

The chain combines TRBV7-9 with TRBJ1-3, with 7 nucleotides matching TRBD1. Looked up from germline, CDR1 is SEHNR and CDR2 is FQNEAQ (reference sequence). The CDR3 is 15 amino acids. After removal of 8 bases from V and 3 bases from J, the junction contained 10 bases not matched to a gene. The CDR3: CASSNRGIVGNTIYF. CDR3 DNA: TGTGCCAGCTCGAACAGGGGAATCGTTGGAAACACCATATATTTT.

The CDR3 nucleotides read TGTGCCAGCAGAAAACGGGAGAGCACAGATACGCAGTATTTT. Translated: CASRKRESTDTQYF. V usage is TRBV21-1 and J usage is TRBJ2-3; TRBD2, the table's D call, was not compared with the DNA. TRBV21-1 represents a pseudogene. The CDR3 loop spans 14 amino acids.

V is TRBV28 and J is TRBJ1-1; D may be TRBD1 (5 bases). This CDR3 has 14 residues. The V gene lost 6 bases and the J gene lost 4 bases, with 15 bases spanning the gap. Per the germline V gene, CDR1 is MDHEN and CDR2 is SYDVKM. The CDR3 region has the DNA TGTGCCAGCAGGGGGCGACGGACATCCACTGAAGCTTTCTTT. It encodes CASRGRRTSTEAFF.

The rearrangement joins TRBV6-2 or TRBV6-3 to TRBJ1-2; unclear D gene. Germline lookup yields CDR1 MNHEY and CDR2 SVGEGT. Trimming left V 5 bases short and J 4 bases short, with 17 bases between. CDR3 length equals 15 residues. The CDR3 DNA reads TGTGCCAGCAGTCCCATAACAGAAAGCTTCTATGGCTACACCTTC. This encodes CASSPITESFYGYTF.

The chain employs TRBV18 and TRBJ1-3, with a weak D call TRBD1 (6 bases). V was trimmed by 3 bases and J by 4 bases, leaving 13 bases between them. CDR1 and CDR2 (germline): KGHSH, LQKENI. CDR3 length: 15 residues. The CDR3 DNA sequence: TGTGCCAGCTCACCGGACACGACAGGAGGAAACACCATATATTTT. Translated, it gives CASSPDTTGGNTIYF.

V is TRBV5-4 and J is TRBJ2-3, with 15 bases identical to TRBD2. This CDR3 is built from 17 residues. V lost 4 bases to trimming and J lost 0 bases; unmatched junction nucleotides: 3. Germline assignment: CDR1 SGHNT and CDR2 YYREEE (reference sequence). The DNA of the CDR3 is TGTGCCAGCAGCCGAGGGACTAGCGGGAGGAGCACAGATACGCAGTATTTT. Encoded protein: CASSRGTSGRSTDTQYF. Filled out from reference TRBV5-4 and TRBJ2-3, the complete variable domain reads ETGVTQSPTHLIKTRGQQVTLRCSSQSGHNTVSWYQQALGQGPQFIFQYYREEENGRGNFPPRFSGLQFPNYSSELNVNALELDDSALYLCASSRGTSGRSTDTQYFGPGTRLTVL.

This sequence joins TRBV7-2 and TRBJ2-1, with TRBD2 matching over 10 bases. J lost 6 bases, V lost 3 bases, and 11 bases had no gene match. Germline lookup yields CDR1 SGHTA and CDR2 FQGNSA. CDR3 size: 17 residues. The CDR3 region is CASSFSPSGRYGNEQFF. The CDR3 DNA sequence: TGTGCCAGCAGCTTCAGCCCTAGCGGGAGATACGGCAATGAGCAGTTCTTC.

The chain recombines TRBV3-1 (or the pseudogene TRBV3-2) with TRBJ1-1; D is unclear. With 4 bases removed from V and 5 bases from J, the gap between germline ends came to 14 bases. Germline CDR1 reads LGHDT; CDR2 reads YNNKEL (reference sequence). CDR3 length: 14 residues. The CDR3 nucleotides are TGTGCCAGCAGCCCCCGGACGGGGAGAACTGAAGCTTTCTTT. It specifies CASSPRTGRTEAFF.

The chain is built from TRBV7-8 and TRBJ2-5; 8 nucleotides align to TRBD2. The V gene's germline CDR1 is SGHVS and CDR2 FQNEAQ. There are 17 residues in the CDR3. With 5 bases clipped from V and 5 bases from J, the junction kept 16 bases outside the gene matches. The CDR3 is CASSPPDGSGIGETQYF. Written as DNA, the CDR3 is TGTGCCAGCAGCCCCCCGGACGGTAGCGGGATCGGGGAGACCCAGTACTTC.

The genes are TRBV20-1 and TRBJ2-7; TRBD2 aligns across 10 bases. The germline V gene has CDR1 DFQATT and CDR2 SNEGSKA (reference sequence). CDR3 length: 14 residues. After removal of 3 bases from V and 2 bases from J, the junction contained 4 bases not matched to a gene. In nucleotides, the CDR3 is TGCAGTGCTAGTCCACTAGCGGGGACCTACGAGCAGTACTTC. Translating it yields CSASPLAGTYEQYF.